This T cell receptor (beta chain) was observed in a study of CD8 T cells in ankylosing spondylitis. From the 5' RACE reads, TCRdb called clonotypes with MiXCR, one entry per CDR3 protein. This sample has around 300,000 distinct CDR3 sequences, with roughly 12% found just once. Sequencing was done on a sample of blood, either unsorted or a sorted T cell fraction (not recorded which). The TCR originated in a female donor with ankylosing spondylitis or in good health (not recorded which).

CDR3 region: CSALELGGVLATNEKLFF. CDR3 DNA: TGCAGTGCTCTAGAGTTGGGGGGGGTCCTTGCAACTAATGAAAAACTGTTTTTT. V and J are TRBV20-1 and TRBJ1-4; the D gene is possibly TRBD1 (5 bases). Germline V gene lookup returns CDR1 DFQATT and CDR2 SNEGSKA (reference sequence). The CDR3 loop spans 18 amino acids. Trimming pared 5 bases from V and 0 bases from J, leaving 22 bases between.